This T cell receptor beta chain was recorded in a study of vaccination and CD4 T cells after COVID-19. Overall study: Each individual in the study obtained two doses of BNT162b2 or mRNA-1273 vaccine. Study-wide findings and caveats: For convalescent patients, a median 86.3% of reactive clones surfaced exclusively after vaccination.

Stated treatment: approximately 9-day PBMC culture with coronavirus spike peptide pools or control peptides (ViraFEST assay). Peptide pool stimulation in ViraFEST expanded antigen-specific T cells, whose TCRs were then sequenced. As for this clonotype: Its antigen is undetermined.

Per the germline V gene, CDR1 is DFQATT and CDR2 is SNEGSKA (reference sequence). The CDR3 sequence is 13 residues long. The V end was cut by 2 bases, the J end by 1 base, with 9 bases between. Oncomine TCR Beta short-read sequencing was applied to DNA from cultured CD4+ T cells. TCRdb reprocessed the PCR reads via MiXCR and lists one record per CDR3 protein. The data hold fewer than 9,500 distinct CDR3 sequences, with roughly 70% observed a single time. V is TRBV20-1 and J is TRBJ2-7; possible D gene TRBD2, 5 bases. The TCR comes from a human donor who had recovered from COVID-19. Sequencing input: CD4+ T cells from blood, cultured in vitro. The CDR3 nucleotides are TGCAGTGCTAGAAAGAGGGTATCCTACGAGCAGTACTTC. Translated, it gives CSARKRVSYEQYF.